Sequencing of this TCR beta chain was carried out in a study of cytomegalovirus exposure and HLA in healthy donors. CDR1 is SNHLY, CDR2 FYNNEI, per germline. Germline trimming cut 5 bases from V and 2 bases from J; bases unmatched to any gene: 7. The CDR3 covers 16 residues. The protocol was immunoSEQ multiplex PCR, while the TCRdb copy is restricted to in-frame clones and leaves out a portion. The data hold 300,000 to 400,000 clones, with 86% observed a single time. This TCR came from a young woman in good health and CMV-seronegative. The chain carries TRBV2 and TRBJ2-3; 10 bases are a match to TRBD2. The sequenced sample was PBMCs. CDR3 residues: CASSPLTSGATDTQYF. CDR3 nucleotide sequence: TGTGCCAGCAGTCCTCTAACTAGCGGGGCCACAGATACGCAGTATTTT.